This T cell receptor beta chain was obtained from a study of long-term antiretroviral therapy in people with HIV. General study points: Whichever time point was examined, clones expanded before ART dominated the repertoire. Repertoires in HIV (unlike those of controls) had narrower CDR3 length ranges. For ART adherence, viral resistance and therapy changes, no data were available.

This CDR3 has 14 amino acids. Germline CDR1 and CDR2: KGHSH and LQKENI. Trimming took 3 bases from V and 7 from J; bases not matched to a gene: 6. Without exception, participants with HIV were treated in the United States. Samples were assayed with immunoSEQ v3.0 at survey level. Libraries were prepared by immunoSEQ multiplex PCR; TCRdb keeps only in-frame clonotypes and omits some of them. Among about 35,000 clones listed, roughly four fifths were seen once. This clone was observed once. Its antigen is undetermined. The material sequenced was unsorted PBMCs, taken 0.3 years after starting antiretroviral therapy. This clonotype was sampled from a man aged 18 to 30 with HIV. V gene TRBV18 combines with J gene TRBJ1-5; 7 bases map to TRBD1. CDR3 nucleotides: TGTGCCAGCTCACCGCAGGGGGGGGGACAGCCCCAGCATTTT. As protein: CASSPQGGGQPQHF.